Shown below are 7 T cell receptor beta chains from a single sample sequenced in a study of cytomegalovirus exposure and HLA in healthy donors. The PCR contained 60 Vbeta and 13 Jbeta primers. The repertoire was sequenced with immunoSEQ multiplex PCR; TCRdb's copy has only in-frame clones and lacks some. The sample carries 140,000 to 150,000 clones, roughly three fifths recorded once. The sample comprised PBMCs. The receptors shown here come from a woman aged 55 to 70 in good health and CMV-seronegative.

The chain carries TRBV7-8 and TRBJ2-1, with 10 bases matching TRBD2. V lost 3 bases, J lost 5 bases, and 7 bases stayed unmatched. The CDR3 is 16 residues long. Germline CDR1 is SGHVS and CDR2 is FQNEAQ. DNA for the CDR3: TGTGCCAGCAGCTTCTCTAGCGGGAGAAGGGACAATGAGCAGTTCTTC. It codes for CASSFSSGRRDNEQFF.

This clone was picked up a small number of times. The chain employs TRBV7-3 and TRBJ2-5; TRBD2 aligns across 8 bases. CDR1 SGHTA and CDR2 FQGTGA come from the germline V gene. The CDR3 length is 14 residues. V shed 1 base, J shed 4 bases, and the junction held 2 bases outside the gene matches. CDR3 in amino acids: CASSLNGGAETQYF. The CDR3 bases are TGTGCCAGCAGCTTAAACGGGGGGGCAGAGACCCAGTACTTC.

This clone was seen a handful of times. The rearrangement joins TRBV7-2 to TRBJ1-2; 9 nucleotides agree with TRBD1. The CDR3 is made up of 15 amino acids. Per the germline V gene, CDR1 is SGHTA and CDR2 is FQGNSA. J was trimmed by 4 bases and V by 3 bases; bases with no gene match: 6. The CDR3 nucleotides read TGTGCCAGCAGCTTGGCCGGGACAGGGACCTATGGCTACACCTTC. This gives the protein CASSLAGTGTYGYTF.

The V gene is TRBV9, the J gene TRBJ2-1; D gene unclear. Trimming took 4 bases from V and 0 from J, leaving 11 bases between them. CDR1 and CDR2 (germline): SGDLS, YYNGEE. The CDR3 covers 15 residues. The CDR3 reads CASSLLPRSYNEQFF. Here the CDR3 DNA reads TGTGCCAGCAGCTTACTACCGCGCTCCTACAATGAGCAGTTCTTC.

This clone showed up just once. Here the CDR3 reads CASSPRENTEAFF. CDR3 DNA: TGTGCCAGCTCACCACGAGAGAACACTGAAGCTTTCTTT. The J gene is TRBJ1-1, the V gene TRBV18; D is undetermined. CDR3 length equals 13 residues. Germline V CDR1 and CDR2: KGHSH, LQKENI. V was cut by 1 base and J by 1 base, with 4 bases left in between.

This clone was counted between two and nine times. The chain uses TRBV7-3 and TRBJ2-3, with TRBD2 matching over 8 bases. The ends lost 3 bases at V and 6 bases at J; junction bases unmatched: 11. The CDR3 is 16 residues long. Germline CDR1 is SGHTA and CDR2 is FQGTGA. The CDR3 region has the DNA TGTGCCAGCAGCTTCGAACCGGGACTAGAGGGGGATACGCAGTATTTT. Translated: CASSFEPGLEGDTQYF.

This clone has only a few counts. The CDR3 DNA reads TGCAGCGTTGAAGTAGGGGTCGGAAACACCATATATTTT. Protein: CSVEVGVGNTIYF. The rearrangement links TRBV29-1 to TRBJ1-3, with D possibly being TRBD1 (5 bases). Trimming pared 1 base from V and 4 bases from J, leaving 8 bases between. In germline, CDR1 is SQVTM, CDR2 ANQGSEA. The CDR3 sequence is 13 residues long.